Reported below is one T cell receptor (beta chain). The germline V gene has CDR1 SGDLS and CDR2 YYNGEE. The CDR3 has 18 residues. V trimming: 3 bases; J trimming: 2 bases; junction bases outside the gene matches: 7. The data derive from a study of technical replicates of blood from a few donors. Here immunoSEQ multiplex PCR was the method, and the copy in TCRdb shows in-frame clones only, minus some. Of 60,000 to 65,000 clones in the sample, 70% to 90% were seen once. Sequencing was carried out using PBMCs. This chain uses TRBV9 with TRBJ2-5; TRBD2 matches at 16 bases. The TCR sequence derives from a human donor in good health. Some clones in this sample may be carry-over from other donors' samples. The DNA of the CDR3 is TGTGCCAGCAGCGAGGCGGGACTAGCGGGAGGGCCGCAAGAGACCCAGTACTTC. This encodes CASSEAGLAGGPQETQYF.